The TCR beta chain described here comes from a study of long-term antiretroviral therapy in people with HIV. Study-level points and caveats: Collection of the blood, which took place between the mid-2000s and the late 2010s, possibly occurred under older ART regimens.

A word on this clone: The antigen remains undetermined.

At the survey level, the v3.0 immunoSEQ assay was run. Clones were sequenced by immunoSEQ multiplex PCR, and TCRdb holds only the in-frame ones, with some missing. The sample consists of 25,000 to 35,000 clones, around 97% of them appearing once. The germline V gene has CDR1 LGHNA and CDR2 YSLEER. The CDR3 totals 20 residues. V shed 3 bases and J 0 bases; nucleotides not matched to a gene: 13. This sequence joins TRBV4-3 and TRBJ2-6; TRBD1 matches at 8 bases. This TCR was recovered from a man aged 25-45 years with HIV. This sample comprised unsorted PBMCs, obtained 6.9 years after starting antiretroviral therapy. The CDR3 coding sequence is TGCGCCAGCAGCCATTATTCCGGGACAGGTTTTAGCTCTGGGGCCAACGTCCTGACTTTC. Translating gives CASSHYSGTGFSSGANVLTF.